This TCR beta chain is from a study of blood T cell repertoires in COVID-19. In the authors' methods: Researchers report that nucleated cell counts were estimated from reference gene primer amplification. Using immunoSEQ multiplex PCR, the repertoire was profiled, and TCRdb retains in-frame clones only, with some absent. V and J calls and clone size follow that table, whereas D and trimming were derived from the DNA. The sample shows around 230,000 clones, approximately 83% of them seen only once. This TCR was recovered from a woman aged 40-49 years with acute COVID-19. The material sequenced was PBMCs or T cells enriched from blood (not recorded which).

CDR3 sequence reads: CASTTGVNYGYTF. DNA of the CDR3: TGTGCCAGCACCACAGGGGTTAACTATGGCTACACCTTC. This chain joins TRBV12-3 or TRBV12-4 and TRBJ1-2; TRBD1 matches at 7 bases. The V segment lost 7 bases and the J segment 1 base; nucleotides outside the gene matches: 3. CDR3 length equals 13 residues.